This T cell receptor beta chain was found in a study of T cells in Graves' hyperthyroidism and ophthalmopathy. General study results and limits: Separation of ophthalmopathy from stable hyperthyroidism was achieved by a 13 V-J model.

Authors of the study amplified TCR beta CDR3 regions from RNA transcripts. HTBI primers were employed in a first-round RT-PCR of the TCR CDR3. TCRdb processed the multiplex PCR reads anew with MiXCR; each CDR3 protein has one entry. Of more than 500,000 distinct CDR3 sequences in the sample, 40% to 50% were seen once. Looked up from germline, CDR1 is SGHTA and CDR2 is FQGTGA. CDR3 length: 14 residues. With V trimmed by 4 bases and J by 6 bases, 8 bases remained unmatched. Every diagnosis used clinical symptoms, serum thyroxine and TRAb, thyroid ultrasound and orbital computed tomography. This clonotype was detected a few times. Its antigen remains unknown.

This sequence was found in an adult woman with Graves' disease, either hyperthyroidism or ophthalmopathy (not recorded which). The chain has TRBV7-3 and TRBJ1-2, with 7 nucleotides matching TRBD1. The sequenced sample was peripheral blood or thyroid tissue (not recorded which). CDR3 in amino acids: CASSSGQSSDGYTF. The CDR3 region has the DNA TGTGCCAGCAGCTCGGGACAGTCATCTGATGGCTACACCTTC.